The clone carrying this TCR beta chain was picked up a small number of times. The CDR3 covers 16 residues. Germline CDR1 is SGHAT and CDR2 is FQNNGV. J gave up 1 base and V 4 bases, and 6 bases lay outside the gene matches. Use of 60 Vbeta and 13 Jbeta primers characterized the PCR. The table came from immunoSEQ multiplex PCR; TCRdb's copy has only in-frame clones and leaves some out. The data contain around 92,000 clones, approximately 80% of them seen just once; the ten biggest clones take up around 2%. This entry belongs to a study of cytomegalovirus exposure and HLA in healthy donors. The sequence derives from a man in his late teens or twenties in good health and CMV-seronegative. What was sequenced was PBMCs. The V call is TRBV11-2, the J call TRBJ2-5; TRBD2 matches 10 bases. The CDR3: CASSYNSGGTQETQYF. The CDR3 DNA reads TGTGCCAGCAGCTATAATAGCGGGGGGACCCAAGAGACCCAGTACTTC.